This T cell receptor (beta chain) appears in the sequencing data of a study of blood T cell repertoires in COVID-19. Generated by immunoSEQ multiplex PCR, the TCRdb table keeps only in-frame clones and is missing some. The sample has around 64,000 clones, about 90% seen once. In this sample, this clone turned up once. Germline lookup yields CDR1 SGHRS and CDR2 YFSETQ. This CDR3 region has 14 residues. Unmatched junction bases numbered 7, after V lost 4 bases and J lost 4 bases. The V call is TRBV5-1, the J call TRBJ1-2; 7 bases align to TRBD1. The TCR was taken from a man aged 80 or over in a cohort sampled during active COVID-19. The sequenced material came from peripheral blood. CDR3 bases: TGCGCCAGCAGCGGAGCTAACAGGGGCTATGGCTACACCTTC. It yields the protein CASSGANRGYGYTF.